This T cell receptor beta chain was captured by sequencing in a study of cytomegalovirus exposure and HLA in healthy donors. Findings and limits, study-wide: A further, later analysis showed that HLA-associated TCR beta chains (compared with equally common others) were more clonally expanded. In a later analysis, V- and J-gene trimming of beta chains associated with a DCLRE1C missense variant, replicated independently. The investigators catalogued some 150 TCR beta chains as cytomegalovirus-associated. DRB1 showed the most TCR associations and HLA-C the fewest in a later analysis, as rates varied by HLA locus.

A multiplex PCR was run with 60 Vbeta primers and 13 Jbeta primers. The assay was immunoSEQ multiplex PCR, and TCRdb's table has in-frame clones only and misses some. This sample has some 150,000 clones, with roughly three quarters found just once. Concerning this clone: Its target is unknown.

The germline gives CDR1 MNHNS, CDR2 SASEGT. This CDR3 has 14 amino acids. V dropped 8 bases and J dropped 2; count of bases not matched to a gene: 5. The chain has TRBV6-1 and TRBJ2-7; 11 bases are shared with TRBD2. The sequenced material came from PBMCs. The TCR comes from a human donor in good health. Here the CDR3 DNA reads TGTGCCAGCGCACTAGCGGGGGTACCCTACGAGCAGTACTTC. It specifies CASALAGVPYEQYF.